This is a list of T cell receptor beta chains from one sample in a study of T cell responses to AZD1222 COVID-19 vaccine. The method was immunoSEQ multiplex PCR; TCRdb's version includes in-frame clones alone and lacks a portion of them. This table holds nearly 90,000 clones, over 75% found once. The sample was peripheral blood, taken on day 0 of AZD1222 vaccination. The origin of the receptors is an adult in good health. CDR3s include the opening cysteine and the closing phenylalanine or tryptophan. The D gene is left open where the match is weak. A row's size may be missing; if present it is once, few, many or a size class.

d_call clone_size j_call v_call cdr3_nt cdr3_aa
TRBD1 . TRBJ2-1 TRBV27 TGTGCCAGCAGGCCAACAGGGGGCGCTTACAATGAGCAGTTCTTC CASRPTGGAYNEQFF
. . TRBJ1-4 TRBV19 TGTGCCAGTAGTATAGATCCCCCGTTAGCGGTGGAAGAAAAACTGTTTTTT CASSIDPPLAVEEKLFF
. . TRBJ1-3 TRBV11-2 TGTGCCAGCAGCTTATTGTCGGGGAGAGGAAACACCATATATTTT CASSLLSGRGNTIYF
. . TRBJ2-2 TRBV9 TGTGCCAGCAGCGTAGTTACCGGGGAGCTGTTTTTT CASSVVTGELFF
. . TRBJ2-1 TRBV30 TGTGCCTGGAAATGGGGCGGCCTCCGAAGGAATGAGCAGTTCTTC CAWKWGGLRRNEQFF
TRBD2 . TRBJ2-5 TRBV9 TGTGCCAGCAGCGTAGCTGGGGCTAGCGGCCAAGAGACCCAGTACTTC CASSVAGASGQETQYF
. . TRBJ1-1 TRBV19 TGTGCCAGTAGTATTTTCGGGGGAACGAACACTGAAGCTTTCTTT CASSIFGGTNTEAFF
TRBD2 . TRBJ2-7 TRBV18 TGTGCCAGCTCACCTCGGCGGGAGGGGAGCTCCTACGAGCAGTACTTC CASSPRREGSSYEQYF
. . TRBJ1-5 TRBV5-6 TGTGCCAGCAGCTTCGGAGGGGCCGCCTTATGGCCCCAGCATTTT CASSFGGAALWPQHF
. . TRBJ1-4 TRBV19 TGTGCCAGTAGTAAGGGGTTGTCTAATGAAAAACTGTTTTTT CASSKGLSNEKLFF
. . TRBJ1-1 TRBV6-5 TGTGCCAGCAGCTCAGCGGGGGGAGGCACTGAAGCTTTCTTT CASSSAGGGTEAFF
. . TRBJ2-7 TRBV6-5 TGTGCCAGCATGGGTCGCCCTTCCGAGCAGTACTTC CASMGRPSEQYF
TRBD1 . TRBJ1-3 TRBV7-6 TGTGCCAGCAGCCCCGCTTCGGGACAGTCTTTCTCTGGAAACACCATATATTTT CASSPASGQSFSGNTIYF
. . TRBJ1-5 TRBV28 TGTGCCACCATGGGGGGGGCCTATCAGCCCCAGCATTTT CATMGGAYQPQHF
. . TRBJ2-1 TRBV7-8 TGTGCCAGCAGCTCGGCCGGAGGGAGTTGGTTCTTC CASSSAGGSWFF
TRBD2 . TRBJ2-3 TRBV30 TGTGCCTGGGGGGGACTAGCGGGAGAGGCAGATACGCAGTATTTT CAWGGLAGEADTQYF
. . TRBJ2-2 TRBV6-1 TGTGCCAGCAGCCGTAGTTCGGCCGGGGAGCTGTTTTTT CASSRSSAGELFF
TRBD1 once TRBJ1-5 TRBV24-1 TGTGCCACCAGTGGGAGGACAGGCCCTAATCAGCCCCAGCATTTT CATSGRTGPNQPQHF
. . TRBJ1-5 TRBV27 TGTGCCAGCAGTTTATCTCAGGCTCCCGGGCGCAATCAGCCCCAGCATTTT CASSLSQAPGRNQPQHF
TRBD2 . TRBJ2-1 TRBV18 TGTGCCAGCTCACCTCTCCTAGCGGGAGGGCATGAGCAGTTCTTC CASSPLLAGGHEQFF
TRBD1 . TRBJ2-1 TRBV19 TGTGCCAGTAGTATTGTAGGGGGCGGCTACAATGAGCAGTTCTTC CASSIVGGGYNEQFF
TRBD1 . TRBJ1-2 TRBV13 TGTGCCAGCAGCGTTAATCAGGGGGCAAACTATGGCTACACCTTC CASSVNQGANYGYTF
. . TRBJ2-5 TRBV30 TGTGCCTGGAGCCAAGGGGAGACCCAGTACTTC CAWSQGETQYF
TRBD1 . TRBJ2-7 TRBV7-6 TGTGCCAGCAGCTTCGACAGGGGTTCGTACGAGCAGTACTTC CASSFDRGSYEQYF
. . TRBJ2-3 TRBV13 TGTGCCAGCAGCAGTAGAGGGGCCGGTACGCAGTATTTT CASSSRGAGTQYF
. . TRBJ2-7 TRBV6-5 TGTGCCAGCACCCCCACGAGGAGCTCCTACGAGCAGTACTTC CASTPTRSSYEQYF
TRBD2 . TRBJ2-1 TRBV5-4 TGTGCCAGCAGCTTATCTAGCGGGATGAGGGACAATGAGCAGTTCTTC CASSLSSGMRDNEQFF
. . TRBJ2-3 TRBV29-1 TGCAGCGTTGAATCCCAGGCCGGGGCAGATACGCAGTATTTT CSVESQAGADTQYF
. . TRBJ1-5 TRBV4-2 TGTGCCAGCAGCCAAGCCGTAGGGGAATATCAGCCCCAGCATTTT CASSQAVGEYQPQHF
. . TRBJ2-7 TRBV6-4 TGTGCCAGCAGCGGGGACTTGTCCTACGAGCAGTACTTC CASSGDLSYEQYF
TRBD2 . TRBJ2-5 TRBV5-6 TGTGCCAGCAGCTTGGGTTTAGCGGGGACACAAGAGACCCAGTACTTC CASSLGLAGTQETQYF
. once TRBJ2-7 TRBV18 TGTGCCAGCTCACCACAGGTTAGACGCGAGCAGTACTTC CASSPQVRREQYF
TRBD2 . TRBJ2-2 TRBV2 TGTGCCAGCAGCGGACTAGCGACCAACACCGGGGAGCTGTTTTTT CASSGLATNTGELFF
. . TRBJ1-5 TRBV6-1 TGTGCCAGCAGTGATCTCGACGGTCGCCAGCCCCAGCATTTT CASSDLDGRQPQHF
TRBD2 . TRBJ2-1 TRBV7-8 TGTGCCAGCAGCTTATCGGGAGGGCATTCCTACAATGAGCAGTTCTTC CASSLSGGHSYNEQFF
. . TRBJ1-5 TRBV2 TGTGCCAGCTTACGTACTGGCGATCAGCCCCAGCATTTT CASLRTGDQPQHF
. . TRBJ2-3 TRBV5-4 TGTGCCAGCACCCACGGAGCGGATGCCCGGGATACGCAGTATTTT CASTHGADARDTQYF
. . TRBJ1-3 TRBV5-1 TGCGCCAGCAGCCCGGGAACGACACCAGGAAACACCATATATTTT CASSPGTTPGNTIYF
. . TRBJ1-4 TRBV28 TGTGCCAGCCGGGGGCGGATCGGGGAAAAACTGTTTTTT CASRGRIGEKLFF
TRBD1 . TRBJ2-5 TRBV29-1 TGCAGCGTTGAAGGATTGGCACAGGGGGACCTCGGGGAGACCCAGTACTTC CSVEGLAQGDLGETQYF
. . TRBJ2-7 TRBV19 TGTGCCACGAAAGGCGGAACACCCTACTACGAGCAGTACTTC CATKGGTPYYEQYF
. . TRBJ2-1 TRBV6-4 TGTGCCAGCAGTGCGGGCTCCTACAATGAGCAGTTCTTC CASSAGSYNEQFF
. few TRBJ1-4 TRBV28 TGTGCCAGCAGTCCCCCACCTGCAACTAATGAAAAACTGTTTTTT CASSPPPATNEKLFF
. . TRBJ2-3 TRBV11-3 TGTGCCAGCAGCCAAGGGGACCGACCATCAGATACGCAGTATTTT CASSQGDRPSDTQYF
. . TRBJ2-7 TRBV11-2 TGTGCCAGCAGCTTAAAGTCCGCGGGCGGCAGCCAAAGCTCCTACGAGCAGTACTTC CASSLKSAGGSQSSYEQYF
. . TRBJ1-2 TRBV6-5 TGTGCCAGCAGTTACTCGATCGGGGGGCGCGACTATGGCTACACCTTC CASSYSIGGRDYGYTF
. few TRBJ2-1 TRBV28 TGTGCCAGCAGCCTGGAGTGGAGCTCCTACAATGAGCAGTTCTTC CASSLEWSSYNEQFF
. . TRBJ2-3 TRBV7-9 TGTGCCAGCAGCCTATCACCAGATACGCAGTATTTT CASSLSPDTQYF
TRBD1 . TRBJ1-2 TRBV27 TGTGCCAGCAGGCCGGGACAGATTAACTATGGCTACACCTTC CASRPGQINYGYTF
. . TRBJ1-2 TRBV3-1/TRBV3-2 TGTGCCAGCAGCCAACGGCGGAATGGCTACACCTTC CASSQRRNGYTF
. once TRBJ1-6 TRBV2 TGTGCCAGCAGGGAGGGCGGAAAGTCACCCCTCCACTTT CASREGGKSPLHF
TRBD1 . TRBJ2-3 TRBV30 TGTGCCTGGTCTTACGGCCGGACAGGGGAATCAGATACGCAGTATTTT CAWSYGRTGESDTQYF
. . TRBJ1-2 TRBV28 TGTGCCAGCAGTTTCGGGATCTTGGGTGGCTACACCTTC CASSFGILGGYTF
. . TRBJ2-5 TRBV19 TGTGCCAGTTCCCGGCGGCGTCAAAGAACAGAGACCCAGTACTTC CASSRRRQRTETQYF